This T cell receptor (beta chain) appears in the sequencing data of a study of brain T cells in children with intractable seizures. V shed 6 bases and J shed 9 bases, with 15 bases lying between them. CDR3 size: 13 residues. Study findings and constraints: Patients' HCMV serostatus was unknown; virus specificity rests on CDR3 similarity alone. Clones missing pre-surgery may reflect undersampling of that blood sample.

Before surgery, patients took at least one anti-epileptic drug. As concerns this clone: Antigen specificity is unknown.

Assay: immunoSEQ multiplex PCR; the TCRdb copy retains only in-frame clones and omits some. Among fewer than 25,000 clones listed, under 95% were seen once. This receptor was obtained from a boy aged 5-17 years with focal cortical dysplasia and intractable seizures. This specimen was peripheral blood, taken at surgery. The chain links TRBV12-3 or TRBV12-4 to TRBJ1-5; TRBD1 is a possible D gene (6 bases). The CDR3 bases are TGTGCCAGCAGCCATAGCCAAGGGGGGCCCCAGCATTTT. This gives the protein CASSHSQGGPQHF.